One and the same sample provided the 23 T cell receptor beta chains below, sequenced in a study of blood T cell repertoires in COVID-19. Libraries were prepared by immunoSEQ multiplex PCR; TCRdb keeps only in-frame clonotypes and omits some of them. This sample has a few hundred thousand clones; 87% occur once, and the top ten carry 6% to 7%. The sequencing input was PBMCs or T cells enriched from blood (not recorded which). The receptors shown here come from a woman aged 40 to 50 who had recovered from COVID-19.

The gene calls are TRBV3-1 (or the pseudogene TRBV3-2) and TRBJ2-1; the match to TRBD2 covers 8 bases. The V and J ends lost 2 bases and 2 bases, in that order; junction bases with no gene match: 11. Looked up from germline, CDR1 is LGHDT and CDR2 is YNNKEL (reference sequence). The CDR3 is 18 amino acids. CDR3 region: CASSQRTSRKTAYNEQFF. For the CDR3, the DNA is TGTGCCAGCAGCCAAAGGACTAGCCGGAAGACTGCCTACAATGAGCAGTTCTTC.

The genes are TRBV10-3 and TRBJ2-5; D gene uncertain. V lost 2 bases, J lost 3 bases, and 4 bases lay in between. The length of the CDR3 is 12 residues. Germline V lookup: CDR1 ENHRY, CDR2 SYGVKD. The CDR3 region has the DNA TGTGCCATCAGTGAGACAGAAGAGACCCAGTACTTC. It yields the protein CAISETEETQYF.

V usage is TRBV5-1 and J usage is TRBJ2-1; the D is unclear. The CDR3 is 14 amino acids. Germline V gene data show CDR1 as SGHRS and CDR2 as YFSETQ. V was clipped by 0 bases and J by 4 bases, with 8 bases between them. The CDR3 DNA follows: TGCGCCAGCAGCTTGGTTCCAGAATACAATGAGCAGTTCTTC. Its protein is CASSLVPEYNEQFF.

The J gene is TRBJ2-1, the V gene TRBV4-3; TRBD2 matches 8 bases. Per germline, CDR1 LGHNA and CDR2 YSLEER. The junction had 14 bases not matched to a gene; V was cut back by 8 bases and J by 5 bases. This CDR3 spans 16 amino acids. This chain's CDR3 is CASCPRWTSSNNEQFF. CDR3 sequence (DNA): TGCGCCAGCTGCCCTCGGTGGACTAGCAGCAACAATGAGCAGTTCTTC.

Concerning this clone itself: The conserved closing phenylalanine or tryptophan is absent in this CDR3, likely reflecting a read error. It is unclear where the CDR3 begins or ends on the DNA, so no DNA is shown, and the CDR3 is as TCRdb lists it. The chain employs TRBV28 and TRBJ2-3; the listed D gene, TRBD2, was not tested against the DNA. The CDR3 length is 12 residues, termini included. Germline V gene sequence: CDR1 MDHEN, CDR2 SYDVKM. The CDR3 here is CASSLLAGDISL.

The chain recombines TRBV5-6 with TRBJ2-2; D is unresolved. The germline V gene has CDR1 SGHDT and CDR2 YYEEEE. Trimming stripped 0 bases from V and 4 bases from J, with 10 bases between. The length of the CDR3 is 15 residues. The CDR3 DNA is TGTGCCAGCAGCTTGGAGAATAGCTTCACCGGGGAGCTGTTTTTT. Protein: CASSLENSFTGELFF.

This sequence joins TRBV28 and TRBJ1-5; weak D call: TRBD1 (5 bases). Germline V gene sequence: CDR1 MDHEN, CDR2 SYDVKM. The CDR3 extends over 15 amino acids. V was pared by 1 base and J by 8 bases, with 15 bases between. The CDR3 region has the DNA TGTGCCAGCAGTTTATCTTTGGGGGGTGGGGAGCCCCAGCATTTT. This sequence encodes CASSLSLGGGEPQHF. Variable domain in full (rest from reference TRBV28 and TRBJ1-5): DVKVTQSSRYLVKRTGEKVFLECVQDMDHENMFWYRQDPGLGLRLIYFSYDVKMKEKGDIPEGYSVSREKKERFSLILESASTNQTSMYLCASSLSLGGGEPQHFGDGTRLSIL.

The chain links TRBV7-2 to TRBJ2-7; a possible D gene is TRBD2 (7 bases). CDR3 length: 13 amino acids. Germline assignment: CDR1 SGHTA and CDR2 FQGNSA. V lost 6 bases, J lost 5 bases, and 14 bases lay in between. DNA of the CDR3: TGTGCCAGCAGGCGGGGGCCCCTGGACGAGCAGTACTTC. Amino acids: CASRRGPLDEQYF.

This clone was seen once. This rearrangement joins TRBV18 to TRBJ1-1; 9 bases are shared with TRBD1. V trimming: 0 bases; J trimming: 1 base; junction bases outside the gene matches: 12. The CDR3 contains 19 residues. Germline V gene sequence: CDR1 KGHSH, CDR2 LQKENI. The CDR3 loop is CASSPPRATGGRANTEAFF. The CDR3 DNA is TGTGCCAGCTCACCACCGCGGGCAACAGGGGGCCGGGCGAACACTGAAGCTTTCTTT.

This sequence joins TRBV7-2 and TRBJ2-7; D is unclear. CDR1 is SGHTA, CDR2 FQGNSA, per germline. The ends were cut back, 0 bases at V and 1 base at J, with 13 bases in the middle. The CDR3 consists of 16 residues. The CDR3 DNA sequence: TGTGCCAGCAGCTTAGCCCTACTTGTTGAGTCCTACGAGCAGTACTTC. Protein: CASSLALLVESYEQYF.

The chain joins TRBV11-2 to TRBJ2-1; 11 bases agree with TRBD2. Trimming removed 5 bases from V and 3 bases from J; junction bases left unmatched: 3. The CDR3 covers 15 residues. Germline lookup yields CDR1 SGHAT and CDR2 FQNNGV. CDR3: CASSPTSGSYNEQFF. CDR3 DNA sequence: TGTGCCAGCAGCCCTACTAGCGGGAGCTACAATGAGCAGTTCTTC.

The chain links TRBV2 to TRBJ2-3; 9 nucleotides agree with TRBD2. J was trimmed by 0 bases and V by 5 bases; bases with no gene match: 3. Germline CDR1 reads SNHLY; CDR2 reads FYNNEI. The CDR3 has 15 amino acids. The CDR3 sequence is CASSPSGVSTDTQYF. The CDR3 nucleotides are TGTGCCAGCAGTCCTAGCGGGGTTAGCACAGATACGCAGTATTTT.

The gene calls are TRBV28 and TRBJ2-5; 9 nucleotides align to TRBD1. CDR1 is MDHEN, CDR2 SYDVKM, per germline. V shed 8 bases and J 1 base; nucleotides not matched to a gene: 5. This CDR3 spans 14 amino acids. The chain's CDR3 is CASRQGGPQETQYF. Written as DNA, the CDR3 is TGTGCCAGCCGACAGGGGGGACCCCAAGAGACCCAGTACTTC.

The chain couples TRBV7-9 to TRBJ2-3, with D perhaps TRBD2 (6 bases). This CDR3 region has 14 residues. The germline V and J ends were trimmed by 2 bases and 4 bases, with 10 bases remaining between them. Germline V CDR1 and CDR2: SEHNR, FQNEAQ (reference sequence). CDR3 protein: CASSLLAPPDTQYF. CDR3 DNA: TGTGCCAGCAGCTTACTAGCGCCCCCAGATACGCAGTATTTT.

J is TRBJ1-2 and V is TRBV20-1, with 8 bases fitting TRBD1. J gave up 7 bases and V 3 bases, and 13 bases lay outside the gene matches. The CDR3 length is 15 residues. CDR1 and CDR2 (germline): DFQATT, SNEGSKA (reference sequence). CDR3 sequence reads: CSASGPRTGTGGYTF. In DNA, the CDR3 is TGCAGTGCTAGTGGACCTAGGACAGGGACGGGTGGCTACACCTTC.

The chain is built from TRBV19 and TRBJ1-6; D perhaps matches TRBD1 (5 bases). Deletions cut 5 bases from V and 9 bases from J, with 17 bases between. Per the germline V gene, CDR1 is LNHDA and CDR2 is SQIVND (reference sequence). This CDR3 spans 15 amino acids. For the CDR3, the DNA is TGTGCCAGTAGTCACCGGTCTACCCAGGGTTCACCCCTCCACTTT. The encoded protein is CASSHRSTQGSPLHF.

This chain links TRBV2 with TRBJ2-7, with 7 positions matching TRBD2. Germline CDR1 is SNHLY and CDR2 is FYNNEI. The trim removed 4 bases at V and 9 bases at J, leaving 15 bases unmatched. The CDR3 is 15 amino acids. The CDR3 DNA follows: TGTGCCAGCAGTGGTGGGACTACCGATTACGAAGGGCAGTACTTC. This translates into CASSGGTTDYEGQYF.

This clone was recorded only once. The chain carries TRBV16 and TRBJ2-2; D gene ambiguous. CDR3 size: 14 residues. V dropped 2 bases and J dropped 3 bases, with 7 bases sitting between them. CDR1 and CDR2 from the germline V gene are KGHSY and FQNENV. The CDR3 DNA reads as TGTGCCAGCAGCCAACAACAGTACACCGGGGAGCTGTTTTTT. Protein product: CASSQQQYTGELFF.

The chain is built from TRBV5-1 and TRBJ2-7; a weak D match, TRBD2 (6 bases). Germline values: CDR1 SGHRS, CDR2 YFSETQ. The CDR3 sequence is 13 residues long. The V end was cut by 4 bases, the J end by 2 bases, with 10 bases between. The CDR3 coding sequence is TGCGCCAGCAGCGACGGGGGTCCCTACGAGCAGTACTTC. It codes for CASSDGGPYEQYF.

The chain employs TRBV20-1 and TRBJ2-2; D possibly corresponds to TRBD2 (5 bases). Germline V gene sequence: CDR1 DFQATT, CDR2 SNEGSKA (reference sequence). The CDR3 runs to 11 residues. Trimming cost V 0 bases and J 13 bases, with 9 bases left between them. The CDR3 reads CSARDEGWLFF. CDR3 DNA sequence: TGCAGTGCTAGAGATGAGGGATGGCTGTTTTTT.

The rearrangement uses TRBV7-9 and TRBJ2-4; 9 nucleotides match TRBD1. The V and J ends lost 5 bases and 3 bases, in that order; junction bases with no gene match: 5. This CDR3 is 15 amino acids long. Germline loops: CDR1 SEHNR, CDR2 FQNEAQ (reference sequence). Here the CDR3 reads CASSRDRVDKNIQYF. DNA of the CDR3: TGTGCCAGCAGCCGGGACAGGGTCGACAAAAACATTCAGTACTTC.

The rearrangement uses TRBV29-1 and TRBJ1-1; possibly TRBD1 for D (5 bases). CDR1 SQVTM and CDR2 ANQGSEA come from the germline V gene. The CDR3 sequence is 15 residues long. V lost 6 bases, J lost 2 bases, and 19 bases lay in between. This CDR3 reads CSVAKGQRSNTEAFF. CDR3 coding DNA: TGCAGCGTGGCGAAGGGGCAGCGATCCAACACTGAAGCTTTCTTT.

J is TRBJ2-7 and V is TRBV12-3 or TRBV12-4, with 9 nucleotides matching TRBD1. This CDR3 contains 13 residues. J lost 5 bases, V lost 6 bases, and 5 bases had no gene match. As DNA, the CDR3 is TGTGCCAGCAGCCGGGACAGGGTCCACGAGCAGTACTTC. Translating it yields CASSRDRVHEQYF.